This entry lists 20 T cell receptor beta chains sequenced from one sample in a study of blood T cell repertoires in COVID-19. This table comes from immunoSEQ multiplex PCR, and its TCRdb copy is limited to in-frame clones, with some not included. The table shows 150,000 to 200,000 clones, with about 92% occurring only once. The specimen was peripheral blood. The receptors were gathered from a woman aged 55-70 years with COVID-19, enrolled during active disease.

The CDR3 protein is CASSSTGGYGYTF. CDR3 DNA: TGTGCCAGCAGTTCGACAGGGGGCTATGGCTACACCTTC. The rearrangement joins TRBV27 to TRBJ1-2; 9 bases align to TRBD1. The CDR3 has 13 residues. Germline V gene lookup returns CDR1 MNHEY and CDR2 SMNVEV (reference sequence). V lost 4 bases to trimming and J lost 4 bases; unmatched junction nucleotides: 1.

The chain is built from TRBV7-3 and TRBJ1-1; TRBD1 matches at 9 bases. The CDR3 loop spans 13 amino acids. The germline V gene has CDR1 SGHTA and CDR2 FQGTGA. After removal of 5 bases from V and 10 bases from J, the junction contained 8 bases not matched to a gene. DNA of the CDR3: TGTGCCAGCAGCACGGACAGGGGCGCGTTAGCTTTCTTT. Protein sequence: CASSTDRGALAFF. Full variable domain (outside the CDR3, taken from reference TRBV7-3 and TRBJ1-1): GAGVSQTPSNKVTEKGKYVELRCDPISGHTALYWYRQSLGQGPEFLIYFQGTGAADDSGLPNDRFFAVRPEGSVSTLKIQRTERGDSAVYLCASSTDRGALAFFGQGTRLTVV.

The chain combines TRBV7-8 with TRBJ2-5; 7 bases align to TRBD1. CDR3 length: 16 residues. CDR1 and CDR2 (germline): SGHVS, FQNEAQ. The V gene end was trimmed by 4 bases and the J gene end by 7 bases; junction bases not matched to a gene: 15. The CDR3, as DNA: TGTGCCAGCAGCTCCCCCCAGACAGGGCCGGTGGGGACCCAGTACTTC. This translates into CASSSPQTGPVGTQYF.

The chain has TRBV4-1 and TRBJ1-5; 8 bases fit TRBD1. CDR3 length: 16 residues. Germline V CDR1 and CDR2: MGHRA, YSYEKL. Trimming removed 0 bases from V and 5 bases from J; junction bases left unmatched: 6. The CDR3 DNA reads as TGCGCCAGCAGCCAAGATCAAGGACAGGGCTATCAGCCCCAGCATTTT. Translating gives CASSQDQGQGYQPQHF.

V gene TRBV7-9 combines with J gene TRBJ1-5; the D gene is possibly TRBD1 (5 bases). V dropped 5 bases and J dropped 11 bases, with 13 bases sitting between them. The CDR3 totals 12 residues. CDR1 is SEHNR and CDR2 is FQNEAQ in the germline V gene (reference sequence). The CDR3 region has the DNA TGTGCCAGCAGCCCTGTCCAGGGTTCCCAGCATTTT. Residues: CASSPVQGSQHF.

This chain connects TRBV2 to TRBJ1-6, with D perhaps matching TRBD1 (6 bases). V was pared by 2 bases and J by 7 bases, with 12 bases between. This CDR3 region has 15 residues. The germline gives CDR1 SNHLY, CDR2 FYNNEI. CDR3 nucleotide sequence: TGTGCCAGCAGTGAATCCCAGGGGAAGAATTCACCCCTCCACTTT. It encodes CASSESQGKNSPLHF.

The rearrangement links TRBV11-2 to TRBJ1-4; D unclear. Germline CDR1 SGHAT, CDR2 FQNNGV. The V end lost 5 bases, the J end lost 6 bases, and 16 bases lay between the germline ends. This CDR3 has 15 amino acids. The CDR3 DNA follows: TGTGCCAGCAGCCGATCGGCCGGGGAGTATGAAAAACTGTTTTTT. Translating it yields CASSRSAGEYEKLFF.

This chain joins TRBV5-6 and TRBJ1-2; 8 nucleotides agree with TRBD1. Per the germline V gene, CDR1 is SGHDT and CDR2 is YYEEEE. V lost 0 bases and J lost 3; bases outside the gene matches: 4. The CDR3 consists of 15 residues. CDR3 DNA: TGTGCCAGCAGCTTGGCAGGGGGCGCTGACTATGGCTACACCTTC. Translation gives CASSLAGGADYGYTF. Combining the CDR3 with reference TRBV5-6 and TRBJ1-2 gives the whole variable domain DAGVTQSPTHLIKTRGQQVTLRCSPKSGHDTVSWYQQALGQGPQFIFQYYEEEERQRGNFPDRFSGHQFPNYSSELNVNALLLGDSALYLCASSLAGGADYGYTFGSGTRLTVV.

This rearrangement joins TRBV7-8 to TRBJ1-1; D is unresolved. V was cut by 4 bases and J by 0 bases, with 12 bases left in between. The CDR3 spans 15 residues. The V gene's germline CDR1 is SGHVS and CDR2 FQNEAQ. The CDR3 loop is CASSYGVWVNTEAFF. The CDR3, as DNA: TGTGCCAGCAGCTACGGGGTGTGGGTGAACACTGAAGCTTTCTTT.

This chain joins TRBV10-3 and TRBJ1-1; the match to TRBD1 covers 8 bases. The CDR3 is made up of 14 amino acids. Germline V gene sequence: CDR1 ENHRY, CDR2 SYGVKD. Trimming removed 3 bases from V and 5 bases from J; junction bases left unmatched: 5. The CDR3 DNA reads TGTGCCATCAGTGACAGGGGGCGAGGGACTGAAGCTTTCTTT. Translating gives CAISDRGRGTEAFF.

The V gene is TRBV7-3, the J gene TRBJ2-5; 9 positions agree with TRBD1. The V and J ends lost 3 bases and 4 bases, in that order; junction bases with no gene match: 9. Germline CDR1 reads SGHTA; CDR2 reads FQGTGA. This CDR3 is built from 16 residues. The CDR3 region is CASSLTPGQGGETQYF. In DNA, the CDR3 is TGTGCCAGCAGCTTGACTCCGGGACAGGGAGGAGAGACCCAGTACTTC.

CDR3 sequence (DNA): TGTGCCAGCAGCCAAGAAAACAGGATCTACGAGCAGTACTTC. Protein: CASSQENRIYEQYF. The chain has TRBV3-1 (or the pseudogene TRBV3-2) and TRBJ2-7; D perhaps matches TRBD1 (5 bases). V lost 0 bases to trimming and J lost 3 bases, with 9 bases between them. This CDR3 has 14 residues. Germline loops: CDR1 LGHDT, CDR2 YNNKEL (reference sequence).

This chain joins TRBV7-6 and TRBJ2-6; 13 bases align to TRBD2. J was trimmed by 0 bases and V by 3 bases; bases with no gene match: 5. The V gene's germline CDR1 is SGHVS and CDR2 FNYEAQ. The CDR3 covers 19 residues. The CDR3 is CASSFGLAGANSGANVLTF. The CDR3 DNA follows: TGTGCCAGCAGCTTTGGACTAGCGGGGGCTAACTCTGGGGCCAACGTCCTGACTTTC.

The chain uses TRBV19 and TRBJ2-1; 7 positions agree with TRBD1. Per germline, CDR1 LNHDA and CDR2 SQIVND (reference sequence). CDR3 size: 14 residues. Unmatched junction bases numbered 7, after V lost 7 bases and J lost 4 bases. The CDR3 coding sequence is TGTGCCAGTAAGGGACAGATTTTTTACAATGAGCAGTTCTTC. Its protein is CASKGQIFYNEQFF.

The chain couples TRBV6-1 to TRBJ1-1; D remains ambiguous. The CDR3 is made up of 13 amino acids. Germline V CDR1 and CDR2: MNHNS, SASEGT. Trimming removed 2 bases at V and 3 bases at J, with 7 bases between. CDR3 in amino acids: CASSERGDTEAFF. CDR3 DNA: TGTGCCAGCAGTGAACGGGGTGACACTGAAGCTTTCTTT.

The chain employs TRBV18 and TRBJ1-1; the match to TRBD1 covers 7 bases. CDR1 and CDR2 from the germline V gene are KGHSH and LQKENI. The CDR3 runs 15 residues. Trimming took 0 bases from V and 0 from J; bases not matched to a gene: 1. CDR3 DNA sequence: TGTGCCAGCTCACCACCCGGGACAGTGAACACTGAAGCTTTCTTT. It encodes CASSPPGTVNTEAFF.

This sequence joins TRBV27 and TRBJ1-5; D remains ambiguous. Germline values: CDR1 MNHEY, CDR2 SMNVEV (reference sequence). This CDR3 has 13 amino acids. V dropped 4 bases and J dropped 5 bases, with 9 bases sitting between them. CDR3 amino acids: CASSYRRDQPQHF. The CDR3 DNA sequence: TGTGCCAGCAGTTACCGCCGGGATCAGCCCCAGCATTTT.

This clone showed up just a few times. The chain links TRBV6-1 to TRBJ1-2, with 7 bases aligning to TRBD1. The junction had 9 bases not matched to a gene; V was cut back by 3 bases and J by 2 bases. There are 16 residues in the CDR3. Germline V gives CDR1 MNHNS, CDR2 SASEGT. CDR3 amino acids: CASSDAAMTGNYGYTF. As DNA, the CDR3 is TGTGCCAGCAGTGACGCCGCTATGACAGGGAACTATGGCTACACCTTC.

This sequence joins TRBV25-1 and TRBJ2-3, with a weak D call TRBD2 (5 bases). The V and J ends lost 3 bases and 0 bases respectively, with 19 bases between them. The CDR3 sequence is 18 residues long. CDR1 is MGHDK and CDR2 is SYGVNS in the germline V gene. CDR3 sequence: CASSDDNGEWTSTDTQYF. CDR3 nucleotide sequence: TGTGCCAGCAGTGATGATAATGGGGAGTGGACTAGCACAGATACGCAGTATTTT.

This clone is a singleton in its sample. The chain couples TRBV25-1 to TRBJ1-2; 10 bases are shared with TRBD1. V lost 5 bases to trimming and J lost 5 bases; unmatched junction nucleotides: 8. This CDR3 spans 15 amino acids. Germline CDR1 is MGHDK and CDR2 is SYGVNS. The CDR3 is CASSPRTGGTYGYTF. The DNA for the CDR3 is TGTGCCAGCAGTCCGCGGACAGGGGGGACTTATGGCTACACCTTC.